This TCR beta chain was identified in a study of blood T cell repertoires in COVID-19. Study in general: COVID-19 samples from acute and convalescent phases originated in the United States, Italy and Spain. T cells, B-cell-depleted T cells, or PBMCs provided the cDNA or gDNA that served as material.

Per the original data handling: How many nucleated cells were present was estimated from reference gene primer amplification. Method: immunoSEQ multiplex PCR; TCRdb's copy keeps in-frame clones and lacks some. V, J and clone size derive from that table, while D and trimming were established from the DNA sequence. The sample includes about 150,000 clones, roughly four fifths seen only once; the top ten take around 3.4%. This clone turned up a few times. The TCR originated in a woman older than 75 with acute or convalescent COVID-19. Sequencing was performed on peripheral blood.

CDR3 residues: CASSLRGTSGSSYEQYF. Here the CDR3 DNA reads TGTGCCAGCAGCTTGCGTGGGACTAGCGGGAGTTCCTACGAGCAGTACTTC. The genes are TRBV5-6 and TRBJ2-7; 14 bases align to TRBD2. Germline V gene lookup returns CDR1 SGHDT and CDR2 YYEEEE. The CDR3 is 17 amino acids. V was clipped by 1 base and J by 1 base; unmatched bases: 4. The full variable domain, rest sourced from reference TRBV5-6 and TRBJ2-7, is DAGVTQSPTHLIKTRGQQVTLRCSPKSGHDTVSWYQQALGQGPQFIFQYYEEEERQRGNFPDRFSGHQFPNYSSELNVNALLLGDSALYLCASSLRGTSGSSYEQYFGPGTRLTVT.